Sequencing of this TCR beta chain was carried out in a study of blood T cell repertoires in COVID-19. Study-level information: Researchers got acute and convalescent COVID-19 samples from the United States, Italy and Spain. From T cells, B-cell-depleted T cells, or PBMCs came the material, which was cDNA or gDNA.

Authors' methods: How many nucleated cells were present was estimated from reference gene primer amplification. The data were produced by immunoSEQ multiplex PCR, yet TCRdb's version contains in-frame clones alone and is incomplete. V and J calls plus clone size are reproduced from that table; the DNA served to infer D and trimming. In the table there are about 280,000 clones, approximately 86% of which are singletons. Trimming removed 5 bases at V and 7 bases at J, with 18 bases between. CDR1 and CDR2 (germline): SGHTA, FQGNSA. CDR3 length: 15 residues. The clonotype was recovered from a man aged 35 to 55 with active or convalescent COVID-19. Sequencing was carried out using peripheral blood. The chain uses TRBV7-2 and TRBJ2-1, with D possibly being TRBD2 (6 bases). The CDR3 bases are TGTGCCAGCAGCGCCCCCGGGATGGGGAGGAATGAGCAGTTCTTC. Encoded protein: CASSAPGMGRNEQFF.